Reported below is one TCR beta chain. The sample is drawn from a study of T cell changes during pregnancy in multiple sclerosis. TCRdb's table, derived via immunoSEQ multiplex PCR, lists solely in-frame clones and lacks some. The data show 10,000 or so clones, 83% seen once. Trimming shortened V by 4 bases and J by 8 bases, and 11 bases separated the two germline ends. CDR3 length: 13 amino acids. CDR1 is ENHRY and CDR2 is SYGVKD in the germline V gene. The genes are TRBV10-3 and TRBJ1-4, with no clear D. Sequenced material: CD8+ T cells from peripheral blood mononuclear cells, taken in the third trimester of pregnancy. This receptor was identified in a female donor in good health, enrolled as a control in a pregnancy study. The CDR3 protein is CAISVSPFEKLFF. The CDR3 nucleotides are TGTGCCATCAGTGTCTCCCCTTTCGAAAAACTGTTTTTT.